Each of the 26 T cell receptor beta chains below was sequenced from the same sample in a study of T cell responses to AZD1222 COVID-19 vaccine. Only in-frame clones appear in the TCRdb table, and some are missing; sequencing was by immunoSEQ multiplex PCR. Among 120,000 to 150,000 clones, about 90% were seen once, and the ten largest hold about 7.5%. Specimen: peripheral blood, collected 28 days after the second dose of the MenACWY control vaccine. The receptors shown here come from an adult who received the MenACWY meningococcal vaccine as a control.

The chain combines TRBV6-2 or TRBV6-3 with TRBJ2-1; 12 bases fit TRBD1. The CDR3 runs 15 residues. V lost 2 bases, J lost 8 bases, and 4 bases stayed unmatched. Germline-derived CDR1 and CDR2 are MNHEY and SVGEGT. The CDR3 bases are TGTGCCAGCAGTTACGGGGACAGGGGGCATGATGAGCAGTTCTTC. Translating gives CASSYGDRGHDEQFF.

The genes are TRBV6-5 and TRBJ1-2, with a tentative D call TRBD1 (5 bases). Germline CDR1 is MNHEY and CDR2 is SVGAGI. This CDR3 comprises 15 residues. Trimming left V 0 bases short and J 1 base short, with 9 bases between. The CDR3 DNA reads TGTGCCAGCAGTTACTCGGAGACAGATAACTATGGCTACACCTTC. Translating gives CASSYSETDNYGYTF.

The chain recombines TRBV29-1 with TRBJ2-7, with 9 bases lining up with TRBD1. Germline CDR1 is SQVTM and CDR2 is ANQGSEA. V shed 5 bases and J 2 bases; nucleotides not matched to a gene: 10. This CDR3 spans 15 amino acids. CDR3: CSVRFRDRAPYEQYF. CDR3 DNA: TGCAGCGTTAGATTCCGGGACAGGGCTCCCTACGAGCAGTACTTC.

The chain recombines TRBV7-2 with TRBJ1-1; D remains ambiguous. V shed 0 bases and J shed 2 bases, with 10 bases lying between them. This CDR3 is 15 amino acids long. Germline loops: CDR1 SGHTA, CDR2 FQGNSA. This CDR3 reads CASSLAVGVNTEAFF. The CDR3 coding sequence is TGTGCCAGCAGCTTAGCAGTGGGAGTTAACACTGAAGCTTTCTTT.

The rearrangement uses TRBV28 and TRBJ1-1; tentative D call: TRBD1 (5 bases). Germline CDR1 and CDR2: MDHEN and SYDVKM. The V gene lost 6 bases and the J gene lost 8 bases, with 37 bases spanning the gap. CDR3 length: 20 amino acids. The CDR3 nucleotides read TGTGCCAGCAGCAAGTTTGGGGACTACGGCCGACCGGGATTGGGTCCCGAAGCTTTCTTT. Translation gives CASSKFGDYGRPGLGPEAFF.

The chain recombines TRBV6-5 with TRBJ2-7, with D perhaps matching TRBD1 (5 bases). The V gene lost 0 bases and the J gene lost 2 bases, with 11 bases spanning the gap. This CDR3 spans 15 amino acids. Per the germline V gene, CDR1 is MNHEY and CDR2 is SVGAGI. The CDR3 reads CASSYSSAGPYEQYF. The CDR3 DNA reads TGTGCCAGCAGTTACTCGAGTGCAGGGCCCTACGAGCAGTACTTC.

The chain couples TRBV2 to TRBJ2-1, with D tentatively TRBD1 or TRBD2 (5 bases each). The CDR3 is made up of 15 amino acids. Germline V lookup: CDR1 SNHLY, CDR2 FYNNEI. Trimming pared 7 bases from V and 0 bases from J, leaving 13 bases between. For the CDR3, the DNA is TGTGCCAGCAAAATCGGGGCGGACTCCTACAATGAGCAGTTCTTC. Translation gives CASKIGADSYNEQFF.

The CDR3 is CASSVGEQDVNTIYF. CDR3 bases: TGTGCCAGTAGTGTCGGGGAACAGGATGTAAACACCATATATTTT. The chain employs TRBV19 and TRBJ1-3, with D tentatively TRBD1 (5 bases). Germline CDR1 is LNHDA and CDR2 is SQIVND (reference sequence). The CDR3 runs 15 residues. The germline V and J ends were trimmed by 5 bases and 6 bases, with 17 bases remaining between them.

The genes are TRBV7-9 and TRBJ2-1; D could derive from TRBD1 or TRBD2 (6 bases each). CDR1 and CDR2 (germline): SEHNR, FQNEAQ (reference sequence). V was clipped by 1 base and J by 4 bases, with 14 bases between them. The CDR3 totals 16 residues. The CDR3 DNA follows: TGTGCCAGCAGCTTAGGAGGGTCGGGGGCATACAATGAGCAGTTCTTC. It codes for CASSLGGSGAYNEQFF.

The chain couples TRBV7-2 to TRBJ2-1; no definite D call. V lost 3 bases and J 6 bases, leaving 6 bases between the germline ends. Per the germline V gene, CDR1 is SGHTA and CDR2 is FQGNSA. The CDR3 spans 12 residues. The CDR3: CASSFQPNEQFF. CDR3 nucleotide sequence: TGTGCCAGCAGCTTCCAGCCCAATGAGCAGTTCTTC.

The V gene is TRBV5-1, the J gene TRBJ2-5; D unresolved. The CDR3 covers 13 residues. V lost 2 bases and J lost 5, with 10 bases in between. Germline CDR1 and CDR2: SGHRS and YFSETQ. CDR3 loop: CASSLAGMETQYF. The CDR3 DNA follows: TGCGCCAGCAGCTTAGCAGGAATGGAGACCCAGTACTTC.

The chain uses TRBV29-1 and TRBJ2-1; either TRBD1 or TRBD2 may supply D (7 bases each). The V end was cut by 6 bases, the J end by 8 bases, with 14 bases between. CDR3 length: 12 amino acids. CDR1 is SQVTM, CDR2 ANQGSEA, per germline. This chain's CDR3 is CSVRQGGDEQFF. The DNA of the CDR3 is TGCAGCGTCAGACAGGGAGGGGATGAGCAGTTCTTC.

The chain links TRBV3-1 (or the pseudogene TRBV3-2) to TRBJ2-7; the D gene is possibly TRBD1 (6 bases). Germline values: CDR1 LGHDT, CDR2 YNNKEL (reference sequence). The CDR3 consists of 16 residues. Trimming shortened V by 1 base and J by 0 bases, and 13 bases separated the two germline ends. The CDR3 nucleotides are TGTGCCAGCAGCCAAGGACAGGAGCTCCTCTCCTACGAGCAGTACTTC. Encoded protein: CASSQGQELLSYEQYF.

Only one count was recorded for this clone. The chain couples TRBV5-1 to TRBJ1-4; D not resolved. The length of the CDR3 is 13 residues. The V gene's germline CDR1 is SGHRS and CDR2 YFSETQ. Trimming removed 4 bases from V and 6 bases from J, with 10 bases in between. This chain's CDR3 is CASSPRTHEKLFF. CDR3 in DNA: TGCGCCAGCAGCCCTAGGACGCATGAAAAACTGTTTTTT.

This chain links TRBV6-2 or TRBV6-3 with TRBJ2-4, with D uncertain. This CDR3 spans 18 amino acids. V was pared by 4 bases and J by 1 base, with 20 bases between. From germline, CDR1 is MNHEY and CDR2 SVGEGT. The CDR3 protein is CASSFYVEMEGAKNIQYF. The CDR3 nucleotides read TGTGCCAGCAGTTTTTATGTGGAGATGGAAGGCGCCAAAAACATTCAGTACTTC.

The gene calls are TRBV18 and TRBJ1-2, with D possibly being TRBD1 (6 bases). Germline V gives CDR1 KGHSH, CDR2 LQKENI. The V end lost 1 base, the J end lost 4 bases, and 13 bases lay between the germline ends. The CDR3 runs 15 residues. The CDR3 loop is CASSPQGVESYGYTF. In DNA form, the CDR3 reads TGTGCCAGCTCACCACAGGGGGTGGAGAGCTATGGCTACACCTTC. Full variable domain (missing parts from reference TRBV18 and TRBJ1-2): NAGVMQNPRHLVRRRGQEARLRCSPMKGHSHVYWYRQLPEEGLKFMVYLQKENIIDESGMPKERFSAEFPKEGPSILRIQQVVRGDSAAYFCASSPQGVESYGYTFGSGTRLTVV.

The J gene is TRBJ1-1, the V gene TRBV29-1; TRBD1 matches 8 bases. This CDR3 spans 13 amino acids. Trimming removed 3 bases from V and 4 bases from J; junction bases left unmatched: 4. The V gene's germline CDR1 is SQVTM and CDR2 ANQGSEA. The chain's CDR3 is CSVDRGQGTEAFF. The CDR3 DNA reads as TGCAGCGTTGACAGGGGGCAAGGCACTGAAGCTTTCTTT.

This clone has only one observation. This rearrangement joins TRBV6-6 to TRBJ1-2; D is undetermined. Germline CDR1 is MNHNY and CDR2 is SVGAGI (reference sequence). Trimming stripped 7 bases from V and 8 bases from J, with 17 bases between. The CDR3 is 13 residues long. CDR3 nucleotide sequence: TGTGCCAGCACCACGTCGGTAGGGAGCGGCTACACCTTC. It translates to CASTTSVGSGYTF.

This clone showed up just once. J is TRBJ2-5 and V is TRBV12-2; TRBD2 is the table's D call, not checked against the DNA. TRBV12-2 is a pseudogene segment. The CDR3 extends over 19 amino acids. The CDR3 spells CALEEQKSGLAGGVETQYF. Here the CDR3 DNA reads TGTGCGCTCGAGGAACAGAAGTCGGGACTAGCGGGCGGGGTTGAGACCCAGTACTTC.

V is TRBV3-1 (or the pseudogene TRBV3-2) and J is TRBJ2-7; 10 nucleotides align to TRBD2. V shed 4 bases and J 4 bases; nucleotides not matched to a gene: 4. CDR1 is LGHDT, CDR2 YNNKEL, per germline (reference sequence). The CDR3 contains 14 residues. The chain's CDR3 is CASSLQRGGYEQYF. For the CDR3, the DNA is TGTGCCAGCAGCCTCCAGCGGGGGGGGTACGAGCAGTACTTC.

The chain has TRBV7-8 and TRBJ1-2; 9 bases are a match to TRBD1. With V trimmed by 5 bases and J by 4 bases, 2 bases remained unmatched. The CDR3 loop spans 13 amino acids. Germline CDR1 SGHVS, CDR2 FQNEAQ. The CDR3 sequence: CASSQTGGYGYTF. As DNA, the CDR3 is TGTGCCAGCAGCCAGACAGGGGGCTATGGCTACACCTTC.

This chain's CDR3 is CASRSRDSPLHF. As DNA, the CDR3 is TGTGCCAGCAGGAGTCGGGACTCACCCCTCCACTTT. V gene TRBV6-6 combines with J gene TRBJ1-6, with a weak D call TRBD1 (5 bases). The CDR3 runs 12 residues. From germline, CDR1 is MNHNY and CDR2 SVGAGI (reference sequence). Trimming removed 6 bases from V and 10 bases from J, with 10 bases in between.

The chain employs TRBV7-8 and TRBJ2-7, with 8 bases identical to TRBD2. V trimming: 4 bases; J trimming: 2 bases; junction bases outside the gene matches: 7. Germline lookup yields CDR1 SGHVS and CDR2 FQNEAQ. The CDR3 extends over 15 amino acids. The CDR3 DNA reads TGTGCCAGCAGCTCCGGACTAGCTGCCCCCTACGAGCAGTACTTC. Protein sequence: CASSSGLAAPYEQYF.

The chain is built from TRBV5-1 and TRBJ2-7; D might be TRBD1 or TRBD2, each matching 6 bases. The germline V and J ends were trimmed by 0 bases and 0 bases, with 10 bases remaining between them. The germline V gene encodes CDR1 SGHRS and CDR2 YFSETQ. The CDR3 length is 15 residues. The CDR3 coding sequence is TGCGCCAGCAGCTTGGAACAGGGACTCTCCTACGAGCAGTACTTC. Protein: CASSLEQGLSYEQYF.

CDR3 region: CASSAGTENSPLHF. CDR3 in DNA: TGTGCCAGCAGCGCCGGGACAGAAAATTCACCCCTCCACTTT. The chain recombines TRBV7-2 with TRBJ1-6; 7 bases match TRBD1. Germline V gene data show CDR1 as SGHTA and CDR2 as FQGNSA. V dropped 5 bases and J dropped 7; count of bases not matched to a gene: 5. The CDR3 is 14 residues long.

The V and J genes are TRBV7-2 and TRBJ2-2, with D hard to call. Between the trimmed V and J ends, which lost 1 base and 3 bases, there was a span of 6 bases. Germline lookup yields CDR1 SGHTA and CDR2 FQGNSA. This CDR3 comprises 14 residues. CDR3 nucleotide sequence: TGTGCCAGCAGCTTAGGACCACACACCGGGGAGCTGTTTTTT. This translates into CASSLGPHTGELFF. Using reference TRBV7-2 and TRBJ2-2 for the parts outside the CDR3, the full variable domain is GAGVSQSPSNKVTEKGKDVELRCDPISGHTALYWYRQSLGQGLEFLIYFQGNSAPDKSGLPSDRFSAERTGGSVSTLTIQRTQQEDSAVYLCASSLGPHTGELFFGEGSRLTVL.